Following are 19 T cell receptor beta chains from one sample sequenced in a study of cytomegalovirus exposure and HLA in healthy donors. PCR involved 60 Vbeta and 13 Jbeta primers. The method was immunoSEQ multiplex PCR; TCRdb's version includes in-frame clones alone and lacks a portion of them. Among 150,000 or so clones listed, less than 90% were seen once. Specimen: PBMCs. The receptors stem from a man between 18 and 35 years old in good health and CMV-seronegative.

V and J are TRBV5-1 and TRBJ2-3, with TRBD1 matching over 8 bases. This CDR3 is 14 amino acids long. The junction had 8 bases not matched to a gene; V was cut back by 9 bases and J by 2 bases. Germline-derived CDR1 and CDR2 are SGHRS and YFSETQ. In DNA form, the CDR3 reads TGCGCCACCATGACAGGGGCAGCCACAGATACGCAGTATTTT. Amino acid sequence: CATMTGAATDTQYF.

The chain is built from TRBV5-6 and TRBJ2-7; D is undetermined. With 2 bases removed from V and 5 bases from J, the gap between germline ends came to 5 bases. This CDR3 is 11 amino acids long. Per the germline V gene, CDR1 is SGHDT and CDR2 is YYEEEE. CDR3 coding DNA: TGTGCCAGCAGCTTCAGGAACGAGCAGTACTTC. It codes for CASSFRNEQYF.

V gene TRBV4-1 combines with J gene TRBJ2-1; 11 positions agree with TRBD2. Trimming at V came to 3 bases and at J to 4 bases, leaving 8 bases not matched to a gene. CDR3 size: 17 residues. CDR1 MGHRA and CDR2 YSYEKL come from the germline V gene. CDR3 sequence: CASSHQDGTSGYNEQFF. The CDR3, as DNA: TGCGCCAGCAGCCACCAGGACGGGACTAGCGGTTACAATGAGCAGTTCTTC.

The chain recombines TRBV6-5 with TRBJ2-5, with TRBD2 identical over 8 bases. The V gene's germline CDR1 is MNHEY and CDR2 SVGAGI. The V and J ends lost 6 bases and 3 bases, in that order; junction bases with no gene match: 6. CDR3 size: 14 residues. CDR3 sequence (DNA): TGTGCCAGCAGCAATTCAGCGGGGGAAGAGACCCAGTACTTC. This translates into CASSNSAGEETQYF.

CDR3: CASRGDGGRYGYTF. In DNA form, the CDR3 reads TGTGCCAGCAGGGGGGACGGGGGAAGATATGGCTACACCTTC. The V call is TRBV2, the J call TRBJ1-2, with D perhaps TRBD1 (5 bases). The CDR3 runs 14 residues. CDR1 SNHLY and CDR2 FYNNEI come from the germline V gene. V shed 6 bases and J shed 5 bases, with 16 bases lying between them.

This clone has just one count. The chain is built from TRBV10-3 and TRBJ2-7; D not certain. Per the germline V gene, CDR1 is ENHRY and CDR2 is SYGVKD. Trimming took 3 bases from V and 3 from J, leaving 12 bases between them. This CDR3 has 14 residues. CDR3 in amino acids: CAISDRGLGYEQYF. CDR3 in DNA: TGTGCCATCAGTGATAGAGGCCTAGGCTACGAGCAGTACTTC.

The chain combines TRBV9 with TRBJ1-4; 9 bases map to TRBD1. In germline, CDR1 is SGDLS, CDR2 YYNGEE. After removal of 4 bases from V and 11 bases from J, the junction contained 12 bases not matched to a gene. This CDR3 has 15 amino acids. Here the CDR3 DNA reads TGTGCCAGCAGCCCCGCCGGGACAGGGATCGGGAAACTGTTTTTT. As protein: CASSPAGTGIGKLFF.

The V gene is TRBV12-5, the J gene TRBJ1-4; TRBD1 is a possible D gene (5 bases). Germline CDR1 LGHNT, CDR2 FRNRAP. V was shortened by 5 bases and J by 8 bases, with 18 bases between the two germline ends. There are 15 residues in the CDR3. Here the CDR3 reads CASGAPGGDGEKLFF. In DNA form, the CDR3 reads TGTGCTAGTGGTGCCCCCGGGGGTGATGGGGAAAAACTGTTTTTT.

The chain employs TRBV4-3 and TRBJ2-2; TRBD1 matches at 7 bases. V lost 1 base to trimming and J lost 0 bases; unmatched junction nucleotides: 8. Germline V gene data show CDR1 as LGHNA and CDR2 as YSLEER. There are 18 residues in the CDR3. CDR3 coding DNA: TGCGCCAGCAGCCAAGCACAACAGGGGACCGCGAACACCGGGGAGCTGTTTTTT. It yields the protein CASSQAQQGTANTGELFF.

The chain has TRBV7-9 and TRBJ1-2; TRBD1 matches 7 bases. The J segment lost 8 bases and the V segment lost 4 bases, leaving 10 bases of the junction unmatched. Germline assignment: CDR1 SEHNR and CDR2 FQNEAQ (reference sequence). The CDR3 totals 14 residues. The CDR3 nucleotides read TGTGCCAGCAGCTCCGACGGACAGGCGAGCGGCTACACCTTC. Translation: CASSSDGQASGYTF.

The CDR3 here is CASSPRRLDTEAFF. In nucleotides, the CDR3 is TGTGCCAGCAGTCCAAGGAGGCTGGACACTGAAGCTTTCTTT. The chain links TRBV5-4 to TRBJ1-1; D unresolved. Germline CDR1 is SGHNT and CDR2 is YYREEE (reference sequence). The CDR3 runs 14 residues. V was pared by 5 bases and J by 3 bases, with 14 bases between.

The chain is built from TRBV30 and TRBJ1-6; 8 positions match TRBD1. CDR3 length: 15 residues. Trimming took 4 bases from V and 3 from J; bases not matched to a gene: 5. CDR1 is GTSNPN and CDR2 is SVGIG in the germline V gene (reference sequence). The CDR3 protein is CAWIGQGFYNSPLHF. CDR3 bases: TGTGCCTGGATAGGACAGGGTTTCTATAATTCACCCCTCCACTTT.

J is TRBJ1-1 and V is TRBV7-3; D unclear. V was shortened by 3 bases and J by 1 base, with 6 bases between the two germline ends. This CDR3 contains 13 residues. Per the germline V gene, CDR1 is SGHTA and CDR2 is FQGTGA. CDR3 nucleotide sequence: TGTGCCAGCAGCTTCACACCGAACACTGAAGCTTTCTTT. Translating it yields CASSFTPNTEAFF.

The V gene is TRBV7-9, the J gene TRBJ1-1; unclear D gene. The CDR3 extends over 12 amino acids. Between the trimmed V and J ends, which lost 5 bases and 5 bases, there was a span of 9 bases. Germline V gene sequence: CDR1 SEHNR, CDR2 FQNEAQ (reference sequence). This chain's CDR3 is CASSAMSTEAFF. CDR3 sequence (DNA): TGTGCCAGCAGCGCAATGAGTACTGAAGCTTTCTTT.

This clone was detected a few times. The chain uses TRBV4-1 and TRBJ2-4, with 10 bases that match TRBD1. Germline V gene lookup returns CDR1 MGHRA and CDR2 YSYEKL. With 3 bases clipped from V and 7 bases from J, the junction kept 15 bases outside the gene matches. The CDR3 is 18 amino acids. CDR3 region: CASSQLVGPGQGINIQYF. CDR3 sequence (DNA): TGCGCCAGCAGCCAGTTAGTCGGCCCGGGACAGGGGATCAACATTCAGTACTTC.

V gene TRBV7-9 combines with J gene TRBJ2-5, with 10 bases aligning to TRBD2. The trim removed 5 bases at V and 5 bases at J, leaving 17 bases unmatched. Germline-derived CDR1 and CDR2 are SEHNR and FQNEAQ (reference sequence). CDR3 size: 18 residues. CDR3 amino acids: CASSAYRASGGLIETQYF. In DNA form, the CDR3 reads TGTGCCAGCAGCGCATATCGCGCTAGCGGGGGCCTAATCGAGACCCAGTACTTC. Filled out from reference TRBV7-9 and TRBJ2-5, the complete variable domain reads DTGVSQNPRHKITKRGQNVTFRCDPISEHNRLYWYRQTLGQGPEFLTYFQNEAQLEKSRLLSDRFSAERPKGSFSTLEIQRTEQGDSAMYLCASSAYRASGGLIETQYFGPGTRLLVL.

The chain is built from TRBV2 and TRBJ1-1; D not certain. The ends were cut back, 4 bases at V and 2 bases at J, with 8 bases in the middle. This CDR3 is 13 amino acids long. The germline V gene has CDR1 SNHLY and CDR2 FYNNEI. The CDR3 DNA follows: TGTGCCAGCAGTGCCGAGATTAACACTGAAGCTTTCTTT. It translates to CASSAEINTEAFF. The full variable domain, in which reference TRBV2 and TRBJ1-1 provide the parts outside the CDR3, is EPEVTQTPSHQVTQMGQEVILRCVPISNHLYFYWYRQILGQKVEFLVSFYNNEISEKSEIFDDQFSVERPDGSNFTLKIRSTKLEDSAMYFCASSAEINTEAFFGQGTRLTVV.

The chain combines TRBV14 with TRBJ1-2, with 9 positions matching TRBD1. The CDR3 runs 14 residues. CDR1 is SGHDN, CDR2 FVKESK, per germline. The trim removed 3 bases at V and 7 bases at J, leaving 6 bases unmatched. The CDR3 is CASSQGDRVSGYTF. DNA for the CDR3: TGTGCCAGCAGCCAGGGGGACAGGGTCTCTGGCTACACCTTC.

The chain carries TRBV19 and TRBJ2-5; 7 positions match TRBD1. The CDR3 extends over 15 amino acids. V trimming: 3 bases; J trimming: 5 bases; junction bases outside the gene matches: 9. CDR1 is LNHDA and CDR2 is SQIVND in the germline V gene (reference sequence). The CDR3 bases are TGTGCCAGTAGTATGAGCCGACAGGGCGGGGAGACCCAGTACTTC. It specifies CASSMSRQGGETQYF.